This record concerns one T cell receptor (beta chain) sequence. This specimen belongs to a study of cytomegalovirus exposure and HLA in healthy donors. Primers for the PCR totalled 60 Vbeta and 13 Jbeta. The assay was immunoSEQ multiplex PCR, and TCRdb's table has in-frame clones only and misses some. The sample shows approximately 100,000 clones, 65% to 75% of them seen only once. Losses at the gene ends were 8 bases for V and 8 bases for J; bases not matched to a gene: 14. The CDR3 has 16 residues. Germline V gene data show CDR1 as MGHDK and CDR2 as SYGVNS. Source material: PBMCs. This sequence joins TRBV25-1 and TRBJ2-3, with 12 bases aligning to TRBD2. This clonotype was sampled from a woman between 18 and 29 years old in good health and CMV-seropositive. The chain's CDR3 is CASSQRGLAGLGTQYF. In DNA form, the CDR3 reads TGTGCCAGCTCACAGAGGGGACTAGCGGGCCTGGGTACGCAGTATTTT.